A single T cell receptor (beta chain) is shown here with its context. The antigen it binds to is not known. Base qualities were left out, and no much larger clone turns up one base away. TCRbeta CDR3 regions were amplified from genomic DNA using the immunoSEQ Assay, a bias-controlled multiplex PCR. Per the original workflow: The number of nucleated cells in each sample was estimated from the amplification of reference gene primers within the assay. Sequence reads were collapsed and filtered to measure the absolute abundance of every unique TCRbeta CDR3 rearrangement. Productive Simpson clonality was computed per sample as the square root of Simpson's diversity index over productive rearrangements. Sourced from immuneACCESS, this table was stored by TCRdb with only in-frame sequences that have V and J called. A share of the clones is absent; for the studies checked, an unresolved V gene accounts for under half, and the remainder has no known explanation. The DNA gave D and trimming, while V, J and clone size come from that table. This sample is represented by roughly 400,000 clones; 70% to 90% of them were singletons. 2.3% of the sample is in the top ten clones.

The germline V gene provides CDR1 SGDLS and CDR2 YYNGEE. Including the terminal cysteine and phenylalanine, the CDR3 comprises 15 residues. Just CDR3 DNA is preserved here, 45 bases in frame from base 1. V and J lose 4 bases and 8 bases, and a span of 19 bases separates them. One collaborating source in Seattle enrolled patients during active infection and followed them longitudinally through the course of disease. The collaborating institutions used their own protocols to collect whole blood in K2EDTA tubes. For TCRbeta analysis, collaborators shipped samples in one of three forms: frozen whole blood, isolated PBMCs, or DNA extracted from either of those sample types. This entry comes from a study of blood T cell repertoires in COVID-19 (dated by TCRdb to about 2020). Looking at the study overall: Samples from collaborators originated in the United States, Italy and Spain and spanned both the acute and convalescent phases of COVID-19. Deeply sampled blood TCRbeta repertoires from subjects exposed to, actively infected with, or recovered from COVID-19 were included in the dataset. Where HLA class I and class II types were available, the types were taken from metadata supplied by the sample provider, not from assay-based typing. The repertoires were made available in a free public database intended to serve as a resource for research on the immune response to SARS-CoV-2. The samples were drawn from the first 160 participants of the ongoing ImmuneRACE study and from roughly 1,300 subjects provided by 6 global collaborators. Sample metadata almost always included a de-identified subject ID, COVID-19 status, age in years and sex. The prospective study material was composed of cDNA or gDNA derived from T cells, B-cell-depleted T cells, or PBMCs. Study-wide conclusions, independent of this receptor: The amount of clinical and demographic metadata varied by source and participant and was provided uncurated.

The rearranged chain carries TRBV9 and TRBJ2-1; a tentative D match to TRBD1 spans 5 bases. This receptor was taken from an older woman with COVID-19, enrolled during active disease. The specimen was peripheral blood. The CDR3 reads as follows: CASSPRSGMVYEQFF. The base sequence is TGTGCCAGCAGCCCCCGTTCAGGGATGGTTTATGAGCAGTTCTTC.